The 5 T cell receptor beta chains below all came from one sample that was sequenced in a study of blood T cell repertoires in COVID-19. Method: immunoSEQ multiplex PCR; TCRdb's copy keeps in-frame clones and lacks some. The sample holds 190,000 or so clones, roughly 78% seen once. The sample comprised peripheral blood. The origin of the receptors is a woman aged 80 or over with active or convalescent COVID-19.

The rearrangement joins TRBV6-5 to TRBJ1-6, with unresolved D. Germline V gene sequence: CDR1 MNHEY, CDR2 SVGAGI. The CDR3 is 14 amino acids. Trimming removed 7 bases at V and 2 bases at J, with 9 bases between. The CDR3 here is CASTPWPYNSPLHF. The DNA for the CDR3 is TGTGCCAGCACCCCTTGGCCCTATAATTCACCCCTCCACTTT.

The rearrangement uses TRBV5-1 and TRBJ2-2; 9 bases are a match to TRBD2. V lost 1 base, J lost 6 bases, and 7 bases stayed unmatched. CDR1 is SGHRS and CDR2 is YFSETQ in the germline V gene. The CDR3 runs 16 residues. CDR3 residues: CASSLSGSGGSGELFF. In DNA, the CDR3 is TGCGCCAGCAGCTTGTCTGGTAGCGGGGGATCCGGGGAGCTGTTTTTT.

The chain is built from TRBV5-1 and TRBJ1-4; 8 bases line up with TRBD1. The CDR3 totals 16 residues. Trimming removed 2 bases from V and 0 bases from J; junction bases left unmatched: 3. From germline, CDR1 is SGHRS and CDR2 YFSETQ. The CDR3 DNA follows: TGCGCCAGCAGCTTCCAGGGGGCCGCAACTAATGAAAAACTGTTTTTT. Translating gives CASSFQGAATNEKLFF.

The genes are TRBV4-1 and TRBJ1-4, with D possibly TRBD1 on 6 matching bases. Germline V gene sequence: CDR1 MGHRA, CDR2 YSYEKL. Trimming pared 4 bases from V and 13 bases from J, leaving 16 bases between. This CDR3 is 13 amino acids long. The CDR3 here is CASSPGGSRLLFF. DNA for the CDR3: TGCGCCAGCAGCCCTGGGGGCAGTAGATTACTGTTTTTT.

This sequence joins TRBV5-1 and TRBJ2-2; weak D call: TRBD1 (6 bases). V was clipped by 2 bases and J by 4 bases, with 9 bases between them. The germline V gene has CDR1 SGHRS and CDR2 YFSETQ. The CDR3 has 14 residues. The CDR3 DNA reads TGCGCCAGCAGCTTTACAGGGAGCACCGGGGAGCTGTTTTTT. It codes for CASSFTGSTGELFF.